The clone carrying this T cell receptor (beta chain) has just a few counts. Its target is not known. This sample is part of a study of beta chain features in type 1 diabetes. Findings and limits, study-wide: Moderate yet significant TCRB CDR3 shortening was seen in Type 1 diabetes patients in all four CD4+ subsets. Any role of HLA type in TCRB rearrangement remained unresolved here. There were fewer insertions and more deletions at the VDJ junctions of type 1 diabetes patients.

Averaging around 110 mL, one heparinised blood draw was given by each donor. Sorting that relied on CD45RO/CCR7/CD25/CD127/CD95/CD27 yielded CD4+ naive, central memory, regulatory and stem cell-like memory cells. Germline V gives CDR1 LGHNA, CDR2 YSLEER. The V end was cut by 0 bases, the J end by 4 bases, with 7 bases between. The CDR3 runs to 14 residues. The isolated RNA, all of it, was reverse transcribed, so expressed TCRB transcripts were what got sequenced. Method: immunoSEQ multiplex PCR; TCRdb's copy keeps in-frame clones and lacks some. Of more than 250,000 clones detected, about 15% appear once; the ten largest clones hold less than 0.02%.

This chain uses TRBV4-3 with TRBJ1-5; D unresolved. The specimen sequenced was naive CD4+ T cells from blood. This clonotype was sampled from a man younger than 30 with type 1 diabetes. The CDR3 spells CASSQDQANQPQHF. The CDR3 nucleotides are TGCGCCAGCAGCCAAGATCAAGCTAATCAGCCCCAGCATTTT.